This paragraph reports one T cell receptor beta chain. Its antigen has not been determined. Base qualities are not provided; no much larger clone lies one nucleotide away. The cohort was made up of around 720 healthy bone marrow donors. At the time of sampling, all cohort members were nominally healthy, though unrecorded immune exposures were likely present. The donor tested CMV seronegative, placing the donor among the 350 or so seronegative members of the cohort. Each donor provided a peripheral blood sample, and peripheral blood mononuclear cells were used for TCR beta sequencing. The Qiagen DNeasy Blood Extraction Kit was used to extract genomic DNA from the blood cell samples. This entry is derived from a study of cytomegalovirus exposure and HLA in healthy donors (TCRdb year 2017). As for the study more broadly: An earlier analysis of approximately 640 of the donors reported 250 to 350 Gb of sequence data and 117 million unique TCR beta sequences from about 200 million T cells. Among the approximately 420 genotyped donors, roughly 80% belonged to the genetic ancestry cluster associated with self-reported Caucasian donors. The number of donors typed differed by locus, with 629-630 for A, B, C, DRB1 and DQB1, over 500 for DQA1, about 610 for DPA1, and around 450 for DPB1. A later analysis re-analyzed previously published TCR beta repertoires from approximately 670 donors and added high-resolution HLA genotyping to study TCR occurrence patterns. Because of strong linkage in the cohort, 4 to 6 DR-DQ haplotypes were treated as single units for association and clustering. Across around 400 genotyped donors of the cohort, an average of roughly 230,000 unique TCR beta nucleotide sequences per donor were sequenced, and approximately 19% of those sequences were non-productive. Rather than using new phenotypic data, the later analysis identified candidate immune exposures from TCR beta sequences and from how often those sequences occurred across donors. About 320 gigabases of sequencing data and some 85 million unique TCR sequences were included in an early release covering around 600 HLA-typed donors. The study was designed to test whether signatures of past pathogen exposure could be identified by cataloging public T cell receptors. High-throughput TCR immunosequencing, statistical association of individual TCRs with disease status, and machine learning were combined to predict cytomegalovirus infection status. Donor age, sex, ethnicity and CMV serostatus were compiled alongside the repertoire data. The study profiled the T cell repertoires of 550 to 700 subjects by immunosequencing and related them to cytomegalovirus serostatus. Both class I and class II loci were covered by HLA typing, at four-digit resolution. Genome-wide SNP genotypes for about 65% of the 666 donors were used in a later genetic analysis, which treated that subset as a discovery cohort. Every repertoire in the discovery cohort had been generated on one and the same sequencing platform. Besides the first cohort of around 670 subjects, a separate validation cohort made up of some 110 different subjects was used. An earlier analysis of 587 of the donors used high-throughput TCR beta sequencing to judge whether each TCR beta V gene segment behaved as functional or pseudogenic.

For CDR1 and CDR2, the germline V gene lists SGHRS and YFSETQ. From V the trimming removes 4 bases and from J it removes 10 bases, while the gene matches leave 6 bases of the junction unaccounted for. The CDR3 starts with the cysteine, ends with the phenylalanine, and has 13 residues. Here the CDR3 DNA is all that survives: 39 bases in frame from base 1. Study-wide conclusions, independent of this receptor: Because some donors lacked HLA typing at each locus, the association tests relied only on the typed subset. Because counts were too low, some 17 rarely observed V segments, including chromosome 9 orphons, were left out of the earlier analysis of 587 of the donors. The classifier was reported to diagnose cytomegalovirus status with high specificity and sensitivity in both the original and validation cohorts. Sequencing depth was assumed to be roughly uniform across donors in the presence/absence analyses, though that assumption may not hold. Most TCR sequences were observed very rarely across donors, whereas some public TCRs were present in many individuals. A later analysis found that TCR association rates varied across HLA loci, with DRB1 alleles showing the most associated TCRs and HLA-C alleles the fewest. A further reported finding was that TCR beta sequences accurately predicted the HLA-A and HLA-B alleles for most subjects in the first cohort. In a later analysis, most CMV-associated TCR beta chains were found to appear HLA-restricted, with HLA associations seemingly driven largely by CMV exposure. A later analysis associated some 17,000 TCR beta sequences with specific HLA alleles at a false discovery rate of 0.05. In vitro tests confirmed that a few of the cytomegalovirus-associated TCR beta chains recognize cytomegalovirus antigens. In an earlier analysis of around 500 of the donors, most TCR beta V segments appeared in productive rearrangements about 90% or about 30% of the time, broadly matching IMGT annotations. Because the 87-base-pair reads could not distinguish some IMGT-functional V segments, including TRBV6-2 and TRBV6-3, those segments were excluded. It was suggested by the authors that the approach could potentially be generalized to other disease states and immunological phenotypes. Only TCR beta chains were sequenced in this cohort, and the absence of alpha or paired-chain data limited detectable features. In a later genetic analysis, a missense DCLRE1C variant was associated with V-gene and J-gene trimming of TCR beta chains, and the association was replicated in an independent cohort. The study listed 150 to 200 TCR beta chains as associated with cytomegalovirus. A group of highly shared sequence variants was considered likely to be a technical artifact of the sequencing pipeline. For the cohort, immune exposure information was limited to CMV serostatus. Linkage disequilibrium might explain the correlated functional status among segregating V segments, but an unknown experimental factor could not be ruled out. When HLA alleles, especially DR and DQ, strongly co-occurred, attributing TCR associations to individual alleles was difficult. In a later genetic analysis, fewer N-insertions in productive TCRs were reported among donors in an Asian-associated ancestry cluster than the roughly 640-donor mean. According to a later analysis, parvovirus B19, influenza, CMV and Epstein-Barr virus appeared linked to several top co-occurrence clusters. In a later analysis, HLA-associated TCR beta chains showed more clonal expansion and lower generation probabilities than non-associated chains that were equally common.

The library was made by the immunoSEQ multiplex PCR assay. A mixture of 60 forward primers for TCR Vbeta segments and 13 reverse primers for TCR Jbeta segments was used in the multiplex PCR. Amplification of the CDR3 region of rearranged TCR beta genes was performed with a multiplex PCR assay on genomic DNA. The Illumina HiSeq System was used to sequence the amplified TCR beta libraries as 87-base-pair reads. As for the authors' bioinformatics: A later analysis counted 75 million to 100 million unique TCR beta chains across the 550 to 750 repertoires, and roughly 10 million of these chains were shared by at least two donors. A nearest-neighbor algorithm error-corrected the raw reads and collapsed the reads into unique sequences, merging closely related sequences to remove PCR and sequencing errors. CDR3 sequences were aligned to IMGT reference sequences to assign V, D and J gene segments. For a sequence to be retained, a match of at least six nucleotides was required to both a V gene segment and a J gene segment. Rearrangements were classified as productive when the CDR3 lacked stop codons and remained in frame with V and J, and all other rearrangements were classified as non-productive. Following IMGT convention, CDR3 was defined as the stretch from the second conserved V-encoded cysteine up to the conserved J-encoded phenylalanine. Sequences without an unambiguous match to a single V gene segment were excluded from the earlier analysis of about 600 of the donors. An earlier analysis of a few hundred of the donors called V segments functional above 56.7% productive rearrangements and segregating when the between-donor standard deviation exceeded 5%. A statistical classification framework was built for diagnosing cytomegalovirus status from the catalog of TCR beta chain sequences. A later analysis assigned V and J genes by comparing TCR nucleotide sequences with IMGT/GENE-DB human TR gene sequences. Using the TCRdist pipeline, a later analysis assigned CDR3 sequences along with most-parsimonious VDJ recombination scenarios. A later analysis defined each TCR beta chain by its CDR3 amino acid sequence plus V-gene family, and excluded reads lacking a unique V-gene family. A later analysis removed roughly 590 highly shared, low-generation-probability nucleotide sequences to deal with suspected cross-contamination and a sequencing artifact. In a later analysis, a clonal expansion index for each public chain was calculated from normalized within-repertoire ranks of inferred template counts. In a later analysis, generation probabilities were computed with a VDJ recombination model fitted to out-of-frame rearrangements, and the resulting probabilities were checked against IGoR. A later analysis scored TCR-TCR, TCR-HLA and TCR-CMV co-occurrence with hypergeometric tests, applying a repertoire-size bias correction to TCR pairs. In a later analysis, false discovery rates were estimated by permuting HLA or CMV assignments 20 times. In a later analysis, co-occurring TCRs were grouped using DBSCAN, with TCRdist sequence similarity added in when clustering inside HLA-allele-positive subsets. Co-occurrence clustering excluded repertoires with fewer than 30,000 or more than 120,000 public chains, plus five with anomalous nucleotide sharing. TCRdb's version of the immuneACCESS table is confined to in-frame rearrangements and falls short of the full clone set. An unresolved V gene accounts for under half of the shortfall where checked; the remainder is of unknown origin. V and J calls and clone size are those listed in that table; D and trimming were worked out from the DNA. The sample table contains some 120,000 clones; only one count was recorded for more than 60% of them. The top ten clonotypes cover around 3.6% of the sample.

This TCR derives from a young man in good health and CMV-seronegative. Recombination connected TRBV5-1 to TRBJ1-1; the central 11 bases match TRBD1. The sequenced sample consisted of PBMCs. CDR3 region: CASSPRDRGGAFF. The DNA sequence follows: TGCGCCAGCAGCCCACGGGACAGGGGGGGAGCTTTCTTT. Joined to the reference TRBV5-1 and TRBJ1-1 proteins, this CDR3 gives the full variable domain: KAGVTQTPRYLIKTRGQQVTLSCSPISGHRSVSWYQQTPGQGLQFLFEYFSETQRNKGNFPGRFSGRQFSNSRSEMNVSTLELGDSALYLCASSPRDRGGAFFGQGTRLTVV.